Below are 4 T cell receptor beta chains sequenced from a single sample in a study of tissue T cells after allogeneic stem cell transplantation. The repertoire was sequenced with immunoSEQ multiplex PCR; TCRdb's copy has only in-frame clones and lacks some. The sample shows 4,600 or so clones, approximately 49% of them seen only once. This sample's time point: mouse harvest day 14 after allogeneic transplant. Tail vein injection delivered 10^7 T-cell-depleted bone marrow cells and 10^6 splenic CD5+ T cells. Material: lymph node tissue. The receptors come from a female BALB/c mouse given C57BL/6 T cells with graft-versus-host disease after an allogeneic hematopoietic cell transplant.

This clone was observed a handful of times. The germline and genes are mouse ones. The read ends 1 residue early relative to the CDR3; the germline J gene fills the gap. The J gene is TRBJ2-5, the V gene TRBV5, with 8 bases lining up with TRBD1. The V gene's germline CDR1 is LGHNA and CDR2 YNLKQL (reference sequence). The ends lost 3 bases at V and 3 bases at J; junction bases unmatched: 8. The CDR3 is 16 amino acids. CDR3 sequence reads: CASSQPSGTGQDTQYF. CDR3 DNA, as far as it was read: TGTGCCAGCAGCCAGCCCTCCGGGACAGGTCAAGACACCCAGTAC.

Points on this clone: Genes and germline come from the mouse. CDR3: CASSLGGGAGTGQLYF. CDR3 DNA (partial): TGTGCCAGCAGTCTGGGTGGGGGGGCCGGCACCGGGCAGCTCTAC. The rearrangement links TRBV26 to TRBJ2-2; 9 nucleotides match TRBD2. The DNA ends 1 residue before the CDR3 does, and the rest of the CDR3 is filled in from the germline J gene. V was clipped by 2 bases and J by 4 bases; unmatched bases: 5. This CDR3 comprises 16 residues. Germline CDR1 is KGHPV and CDR2 is FQNQEV (reference sequence).

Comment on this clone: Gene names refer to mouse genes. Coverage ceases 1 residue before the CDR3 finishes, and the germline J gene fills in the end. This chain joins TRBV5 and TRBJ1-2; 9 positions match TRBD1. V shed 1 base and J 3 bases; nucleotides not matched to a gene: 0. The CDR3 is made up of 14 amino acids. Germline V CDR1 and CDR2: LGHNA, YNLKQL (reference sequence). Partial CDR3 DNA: TGTGCCAGCAGCCAAGGGACAGGGGACTCCGACTACACC. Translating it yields CASSQGTGDSDYT. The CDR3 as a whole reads CASSQGTGDSDYTF.

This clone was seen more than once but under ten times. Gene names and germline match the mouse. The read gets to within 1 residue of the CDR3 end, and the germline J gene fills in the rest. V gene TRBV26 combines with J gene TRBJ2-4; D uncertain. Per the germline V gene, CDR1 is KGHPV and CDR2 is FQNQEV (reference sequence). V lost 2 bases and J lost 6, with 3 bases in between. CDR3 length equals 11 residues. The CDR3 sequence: CASSLMNTLYF. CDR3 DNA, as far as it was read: TGTGCCAGCAGTCTGATGAACACCTTGTAC.